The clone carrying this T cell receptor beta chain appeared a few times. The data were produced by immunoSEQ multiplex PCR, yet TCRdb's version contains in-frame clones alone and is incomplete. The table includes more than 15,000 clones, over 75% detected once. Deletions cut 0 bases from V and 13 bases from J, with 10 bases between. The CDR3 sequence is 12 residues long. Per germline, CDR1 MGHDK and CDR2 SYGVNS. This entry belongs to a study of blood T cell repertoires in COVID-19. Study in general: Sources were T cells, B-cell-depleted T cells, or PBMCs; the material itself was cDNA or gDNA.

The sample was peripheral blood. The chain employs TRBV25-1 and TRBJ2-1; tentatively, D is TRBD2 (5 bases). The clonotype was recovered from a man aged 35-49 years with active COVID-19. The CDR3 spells CASSEYASTQFF. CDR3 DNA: TGTGCCAGCAGTGAATACGCTAGCACCCAGTTCTTC.